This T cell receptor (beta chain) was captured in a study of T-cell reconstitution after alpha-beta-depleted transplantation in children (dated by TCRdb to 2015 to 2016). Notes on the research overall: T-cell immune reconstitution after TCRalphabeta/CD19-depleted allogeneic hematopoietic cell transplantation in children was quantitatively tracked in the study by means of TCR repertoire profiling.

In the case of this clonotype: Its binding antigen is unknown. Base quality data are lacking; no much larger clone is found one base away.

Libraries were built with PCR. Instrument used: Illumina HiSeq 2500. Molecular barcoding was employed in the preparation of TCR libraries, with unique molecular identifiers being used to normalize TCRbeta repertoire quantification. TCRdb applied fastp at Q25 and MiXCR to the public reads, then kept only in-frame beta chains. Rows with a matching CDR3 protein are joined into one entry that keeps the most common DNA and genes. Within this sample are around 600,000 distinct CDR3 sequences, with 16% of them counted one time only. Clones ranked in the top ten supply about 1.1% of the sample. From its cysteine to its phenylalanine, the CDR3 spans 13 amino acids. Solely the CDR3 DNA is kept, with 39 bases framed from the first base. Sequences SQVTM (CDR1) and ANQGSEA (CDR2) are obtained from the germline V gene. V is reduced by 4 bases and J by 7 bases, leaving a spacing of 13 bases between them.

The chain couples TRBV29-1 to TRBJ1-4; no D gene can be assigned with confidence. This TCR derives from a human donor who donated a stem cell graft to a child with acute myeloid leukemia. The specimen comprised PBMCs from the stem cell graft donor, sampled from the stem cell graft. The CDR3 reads CSVANRASEKLFF. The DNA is TGCAGCGTTGCTAACCGGGCCAGTGAAAAACTGTTTTTT.